These 32 T cell receptor beta chains came from one sample sequenced in a study of shared clonotypes between healthy human individuals. Profiling relied on immunoSEQ multiplex PCR, and the TCRdb table lists in-frame clones only, not all of them. The sample consists of 740,000 or so clones, roughly 73% of them appearing once. The sample consisted of memory CD4+ T cells sorted from blood. As for subset: CD45RA-negative fraction. The receptors were sampled from a woman aged 30 to 39 in good health.

CDR3 protein: CASRRGVRDGELFF. CDR3 coding DNA: TGTGCCAGCAGACGGGGGGTGAGGGACGGGGAGCTGTTTTTT. V is TRBV27 and J is TRBJ2-2; 7 bases line up with TRBD2. Germline trimming cut 6 bases from V and 7 bases from J; bases unmatched to any gene: 8. The CDR3 extends over 14 amino acids. Germline CDR1 MNHEY, CDR2 SMNVEV (reference sequence).

The rearrangement uses TRBV29-1 and TRBJ2-1; unclear D gene. The CDR3 length is 14 residues. CDR1 and CDR2 from the germline V gene are SQVTM and ANQGSEA. V gave up 0 bases and J gave up 6 bases, with 12 bases separating them. The CDR3 DNA follows: TGCAGCGTTGAAGATCTAAAGGTTGGCAATGAGCAGTTCTTC. Protein: CSVEDLKVGNEQFF.

The V and J genes are TRBV4-1 and TRBJ2-7; D could derive from TRBD1 or TRBD2 (5 bases each). The germline V and J ends were trimmed by 3 bases and 3 bases, with 18 bases remaining between them. The CDR3 has 16 residues. Germline assignment: CDR1 MGHRA and CDR2 YSYEKL. In nucleotides, the CDR3 is TGCGCCAGCAGCCAGGGACCGTCCGACCCCCTCTACGAGCAGTACTTC. It specifies CASSQGPSDPLYEQYF.

The chain joins TRBV7-9 to TRBJ2-4, with D possibly being TRBD2 (5 bases). Deletions cut 6 bases from V and 7 bases from J, with 13 bases between. The V gene's germline CDR1 is SEHNR and CDR2 FQNEAQ (reference sequence). This CDR3 comprises 13 residues. The CDR3 nucleotides are TGTGCCAGCAGTCGAGGAACGGGGAACATTCAGTACTTC. It encodes CASSRGTGNIQYF.

The chain has TRBV5-1 and TRBJ2-4, with D possibly matching TRBD1 (6 bases). Trimming left V 0 bases short and J 0 bases short, with 10 bases between. The CDR3 has 16 amino acids. CDR1 and CDR2 (germline): SGHRS, YFSETQ. The CDR3 bases are TGCGCCAGCAGCTTGGGGGGGCCTCTAGCCAAAAACATTCAGTACTTC. Encoded protein: CASSLGGPLAKNIQYF.

V and J are TRBV7-2 and TRBJ2-1; 11 bases align to TRBD2. CDR3 size: 16 residues. J was trimmed by 4 bases and V by 3 bases; bases with no gene match: 5. Germline lookup yields CDR1 SGHTA and CDR2 FQGNSA. Written as DNA, the CDR3 is TGTGCCAGCAGCTTTGTCCGACTAGCGGGGTACAATGAGCAGTTCTTC. Amino acid sequence: CASSFVRLAGYNEQFF.

The genes are TRBV20-1 and TRBJ2-7; D is tentatively TRBD1 or TRBD2 (5 bases each). The V end was cut by 6 bases, the J end by 5 bases, with 8 bases between. CDR1 and CDR2 (germline): DFQATT, SNEGSKA (reference sequence). The CDR3 runs 10 residues. In nucleotides, the CDR3 is TGCAGTGCGGGGGTCAACGAGCAGTACTTC. This translates into CSAGVNEQYF.

This clone was seen only once. V is TRBV11-1 and J is TRBJ2-7, with D unresolved. The CDR3 runs to 13 residues. Germline CDR1 SGHAT, CDR2 FQDESV (reference sequence). V gave up 0 bases and J gave up 3 bases, with 6 bases separating them. In nucleotides, the CDR3 is TGTGCCAGCAGCTTAGCGCCCGGCTACGAGCAGTACTTC. Its protein is CASSLAPGYEQYF.

The CDR3 sequence is CATKGGLAGGPGNEQFF. CDR3 in DNA: TGTGCCACCAAAGGGGGACTAGCGGGAGGGCCGGGCAATGAGCAGTTCTTC. V usage is TRBV15 and J usage is TRBJ2-1, with 16 bases that match TRBD2. Germline V gene lookup returns CDR1 LNHNV and CDR2 YYDKDF (reference sequence). The CDR3 has 17 residues. Trimming took 7 bases from V and 6 from J; bases not matched to a gene: 9. Full variable domain (remainder filled in from reference TRBV15 and TRBJ2-1): DAMVIQNPRYQVTQFGKPVTLSCSQTLNHNVMYWYQQKSSQAPKLLFHYYDKDFNNEADTPDNFQSRRPNTSFCFLDIRSPGLGDTAMYLCATKGGLAGGPGNEQFFGPGTRLTVL.

This chain joins TRBV5-1 and TRBJ2-1; TRBD2 is a possible D gene (5 bases). The CDR3 consists of 12 residues. V was shortened by 6 bases and J by 5 bases, with 9 bases between the two germline ends. Germline-derived CDR1 and CDR2 are SGHRS and YFSETQ. The chain's CDR3 is CASMKEDNEQFF. As DNA, the CDR3 is TGCGCCAGCATGAAGGAGGACAATGAGCAGTTCTTC.

The rearrangement links TRBV2 to TRBJ2-1; D might be TRBD2 (5 bases). This CDR3 comprises 17 residues. The V end was cut by 6 bases, the J end by 1 base, with 19 bases between. Germline values: CDR1 SNHLY, CDR2 FYNNEI. The CDR3 protein is CASRRRSTGSSYNEQFF. The CDR3 region has the DNA TGTGCCAGCAGGCGAAGGTCGACTGGGAGTTCCTACAATGAGCAGTTCTTC.

This clone was observed many times. V and J are TRBV4-2 and TRBJ2-2; 7 bases agree with TRBD1. J lost 1 base, V lost 6 bases, and 14 bases had no gene match. This CDR3 has 18 residues. Germline V gene lookup returns CDR1 LGHNA and CDR2 YNFKEQ. The CDR3: CASRPYRTGQENTGELFF. The CDR3 DNA reads as TGTGCCAGCAGGCCCTACCGAACCGGACAGGAGAACACCGGGGAGCTGTTTTTT.

The chain is built from TRBV29-1 and TRBJ2-2; maybe TRBD1 (5 bases). CDR3 length equals 14 residues. Trimming pared 7 bases from V and 2 bases from J, leaving 14 bases between. Germline V gives CDR1 SQVTM, CDR2 ANQGSEA. The CDR3 region has the DNA TGCAGCGCGAGCGTTGGGGCTAACACCGGGGAGCTGTTTTTT. Its protein is CSASVGANTGELFF.

As for this clone: The sample holds other DNA sequences that translate to the same CDR3. The rearrangement links TRBV7-3 to TRBJ2-2; tentatively, D is TRBD2 (5 bases). V was cut by 1 base and J by 5 bases, with 5 bases left in between. The CDR3 totals 13 residues. CDR1 and CDR2 (germline): SGHTA, FQGTGA. The CDR3 here is CASSLSGTGELFF. In DNA, the CDR3 is TGTGCCAGCAGCTTAAGCGGGACCGGGGAGCTGTTTTTT.

This sequence joins TRBV6-4 and TRBJ2-1; 10 nucleotides match TRBD2. This CDR3 spans 16 amino acids. V dropped 10 bases and J dropped 3; count of bases not matched to a gene: 12. Germline CDR1 reads MRHNA; CDR2 reads SNTAGT. The CDR3 region is CATSPLGTSVYNEQFF. The CDR3 nucleotides read TGTGCCACCAGCCCTCTCGGGACTAGCGTCTACAATGAGCAGTTCTTC.

The gene calls are TRBV19 and TRBJ1-3; tentatively, D is TRBD1 (5 bases). Germline CDR1 reads LNHDA; CDR2 reads SQIVND (reference sequence). This CDR3 is built from 15 residues. V lost 6 bases to trimming and J lost 0 bases, with 12 bases between them. In nucleotides, the CDR3 is TGTGCCAGTAGCCCCGGGACCTTCTCTGGAAACACCATATATTTT. This encodes CASSPGTFSGNTIYF.

This clone was seen a handful of times. The chain links TRBV4-2 to TRBJ2-4; TRBD1 might be the D (5 bases). This CDR3 contains 15 residues. V was clipped by 0 bases and J by 5 bases, with 11 bases between them. Germline values: CDR1 LGHNA, CDR2 YNFKEQ. This chain's CDR3 is CASSQEWGRENIQYF. In nucleotides, the CDR3 is TGTGCCAGCAGCCAAGAATGGGGCAGGGAAAACATTCAGTACTTC.

The table lists this clone with many counts. This chain connects TRBV6-5 to TRBJ2-5, with TRBD1 matching over 8 bases. CDR3 length: 15 amino acids. The J segment lost 4 bases and the V segment lost 6 bases, leaving 10 bases of the junction unmatched. Germline V gives CDR1 MNHEY, CDR2 SVGAGI. CDR3 amino acids: CASSRQGRGIETQYF. CDR3 sequence (DNA): TGTGCCAGCAGCCGACAGGGGCGGGGAATAGAGACCCAGTACTTC.

Notes on this clone: A clone one base away is much larger, so this may be a read error. Other DNA sequences within the sample encode an identical CDR3. V is TRBV7-3 and J is TRBJ1-1; the match to TRBD1 covers 7 bases. J lost 3 bases, V lost 5 bases, and 3 bases had no gene match. The CDR3 has 13 amino acids. The germline V gene has CDR1 SGHTA and CDR2 FQGTGA. The DNA of the CDR3 is TGTGCCAGCAGCCGACAGGGAGACACTGAAGCTTTCTTT. Translating gives CASSRQGDTEAFF.

The rearrangement uses TRBV4-1 and TRBJ1-1, with D hard to call. Germline V gene data show CDR1 as MGHRA and CDR2 as YSYEKL. This CDR3 comprises 15 residues. Trimming pared 2 bases from V and 2 bases from J, leaving 12 bases between. The CDR3 here is CASSQPWVSNTEAFF. CDR3 DNA sequence: TGCGCCAGCAGCCAACCCTGGGTCAGTAACACTGAAGCTTTCTTT.

This chain connects TRBV5-1 to TRBJ2-7, with 8 bases identical to TRBD1. This CDR3 comprises 12 residues. With V trimmed by 7 bases and J by 3 bases, 3 bases remained unmatched. Germline assignment: CDR1 SGHRS and CDR2 YFSETQ. Here the CDR3 reads CASGQGNYEQYF. As DNA, the CDR3 is TGCGCCAGCGGACAGGGAAACTACGAGCAGTACTTC.

This clone was picked up a small number of times. This sequence joins TRBV29-1 and TRBJ2-7; tentatively, D is TRBD1 (6 bases). The germline V and J ends were trimmed by 6 bases and 5 bases, with 14 bases remaining between them. In germline, CDR1 is SQVTM, CDR2 ANQGSEA. This CDR3 is 12 amino acids long. The CDR3 region is CSVSVGDNEQYF. Written as DNA, the CDR3 is TGCAGCGTCTCTGTCGGGGACAACGAGCAGTACTTC.

In its sample, this clone was seen a few times. The CDR3: CASSFSGGDIQYF. The CDR3 region has the DNA TGTGCCAGCAGCTTTTCGGGGGGAGACATTCAGTACTTC. The chain joins TRBV7-9 to TRBJ2-4; 7 positions agree with TRBD2. There are 13 residues in the CDR3. V was pared by 3 bases and J by 8 bases, with 4 bases of the junction left unmatched. Germline V gene lookup returns CDR1 SEHNR and CDR2 FQNEAQ (reference sequence). The full variable domain, with the rest looked up from reference TRBV7-9 and TRBJ2-4, is DTGVSQNPRHKITKRGQNVTFRCDPISEHNRLYWYRQTLGQGPEFLTYFQNEAQLEKSRLLSDRFSAERPKGSFSTLEIQRTEQGDSAMYLCASSFSGGDIQYFGAGTRLSVL.

V and J are TRBV4-2 and TRBJ2-5; 9 nucleotides line up with TRBD1. J gave up 5 bases and V 1 base, and 2 bases lay outside the gene matches. CDR3 length equals 14 residues. From germline, CDR1 is LGHNA and CDR2 YNFKEQ. This chain's CDR3 is CASSQGTGVETQYF. The CDR3 nucleotides are TGTGCCAGCAGCCAAGGGACAGGGGTTGAGACCCAGTACTTC.

This rearrangement joins TRBV7-3 to TRBJ2-1; a possible D gene is TRBD1 (6 bases). The CDR3 is made up of 15 amino acids. V lost 5 bases, J lost 7 bases, and 18 bases lay in between. CDR1 SGHTA and CDR2 FQGTGA come from the germline V gene. CDR3 sequence (DNA): TGTGCCAGCAGCATTAAGACAGGTTCAACTAATGAGCAGTTCTTC. Translating it yields CASSIKTGSTNEQFF.

The CDR3 nucleotides read TGTGCCTGGAGCGCAGGGGCAGAGCAGCCCCAGCATTTT. Translated: CAWSAGAEQPQHF. V gene TRBV30 combines with J gene TRBJ1-5; D perhaps matches TRBD1 (6 bases). CDR1 and CDR2 (germline): GTSNPN, SVGIG (reference sequence). The CDR3 sequence is 13 residues long. The ends were cut back, 3 bases at V and 7 bases at J, with 13 bases in the middle.

The rearrangement links TRBV6-1 to TRBJ2-7; D is undetermined. Germline CDR1 reads MNHNS; CDR2 reads SASEGT. V gave up 11 bases and J gave up 0 bases, with 14 bases separating them. CDR3 length: 13 amino acids. The CDR3: CASWDFLSYEQYF. Written as DNA, the CDR3 is TGTGCCTCCTGGGATTTTCTCTCCTACGAGCAGTACTTC.

V and J are TRBV7-9 and TRBJ1-1; 7 bases agree with TRBD1. This CDR3 region has 16 residues. Trimming removed 6 bases from V and 1 base from J; junction bases left unmatched: 11. Germline V gene sequence: CDR1 SEHNR, CDR2 FQNEAQ (reference sequence). The CDR3 region has the DNA TGTGCCAGCAGATATTATAGACAGGGAGGGAACACTGAAGCTTTCTTT. Its protein product is CASRYYRQGGNTEAFF.

The gene calls are TRBV5-5 and TRBJ1-2, with D possibly being TRBD1 (6 bases). The germline V gene encodes CDR1 SGHKS and CDR2 YYEKEE (reference sequence). This CDR3 has 14 residues. Trimming removed 5 bases from V and 4 bases from J, with 15 bases in between. This CDR3 is CASSYSGTTYGYTF. CDR3 nucleotide sequence: TGTGCCAGCAGTTATTCCGGGACAACCTATGGCTACACCTTC.

CDR3 loop: CASSTPPHRAGQPQHF. Written as DNA, the CDR3 is TGTGCCAGTAGTACCCCCCCTCACAGGGCTGGCCAGCCCCAGCATTTT. This sequence joins TRBV19 and TRBJ1-5; a possible D gene is TRBD1 (6 bases). Trimming pared 4 bases from V and 7 bases from J, leaving 20 bases between. The CDR3 is 16 residues long. Germline CDR1 and CDR2: LNHDA and SQIVND (reference sequence).

The J gene is TRBJ1-1, the V gene TRBV29-1; D ambiguous. CDR3 length equals 12 residues. In germline, CDR1 is SQVTM, CDR2 ANQGSEA. With 4 bases removed from V and 2 bases from J, the gap between germline ends came to 8 bases. The CDR3 DNA reads TGCAGCGTTGCTGGGCTTAACACTGAAGCTTTCTTT. Its translation is CSVAGLNTEAFF.

This chain connects TRBV7-3 to TRBJ1-1; tentative D call: TRBD1 (6 bases). The CDR3 is made up of 12 amino acids. Looked up from germline, CDR1 is SGHTA and CDR2 is FQGTGA. Trimming took 5 bases from V and 4 from J, leaving 8 bases between them. As DNA, the CDR3 is TGTGCCAGCAGCCGAGGGGGCACTGAAGCTTTCTTT. It yields the protein CASSRGGTEAFF.